This T cell receptor beta chain comes out of a study of T-cell memory formation after mild COVID-19. Across the whole study: The two donors had largely donor-specific TCR clusters.

5'RACE primed from the constant segment yielded TCR alpha and TCR beta cDNA libraries bearing sample barcodes and UMIs. MiXCR, applied by TCRdb to the 5' RACE reads, yields one record per CDR3 protein. The table shows 65,000 to 95,000 distinct CDR3 sequences, with roughly 13% occurring only once. Overall study findings and caveats: Contracting CD4+ clones sat mainly in CM and EM; CD8+ in EMRA.

This CDR3 is 16 amino acids long. Germline-derived CDR1 and CDR2 are SGHTA and FQGNSA. Trimming took 5 bases from V and 6 from J; bases not matched to a gene: 10. Concerning this clonotype itself: What it binds is not known.

The V and J genes are TRBV7-2 and TRBJ2-2; TRBD1 agrees at 9 bases. The TCR originated in a man younger than 30 who had mild COVID-19 (a few samples of this study predate the infection). Cell type and time point are not known. Sequencing was done on a sample of PBMCs or a T cell subset sorted from them (not recorded which). Written as DNA, the CDR3 is TGTGCCAGCAGCACCGGACAGGGGAGAAGCGCCGGGGAGCTGTTTTTT. Encoded protein: CASSTGQGRSAGELFF. Based on the CDR3 plus reference TRBV7-2 and TRBJ2-2, the full variable domain is GAGVSQSPSNKVTEKGKDVELRCDPISGHTALYWYRQSLGQGLEFLIYFQGNSAPDKSGLPSDRFSAERTGGSVSTLTIQRTQQEDSAVYLCASSTGQGRSAGELFFGEGSRLTVL.